A single sample is the source of the 10 T cell receptor beta chains below, sequenced in a study of blood T cell repertoires in COVID-19 (dated by TCRdb to the early 2020s). Libraries were prepared through the immunoSEQ multiplex PCR assay. TCRdb retrieved this table from immuneACCESS and kept in-frame rearrangements only. Not all clones are present; in checked studies, unresolved V genes account for under half, and no reason is known for the remainder. Here the sample has some 400,000 clones; roughly 91% occur a single time. The top ten clones comprise less than 2% of the sample. The sequenced sample consisted of PBMCs or T cells enriched from blood (not recorded which). These receptors were obtained from a woman in her twenties or thirties who had recovered from COVID-19.

This chain links TRBV12-3 or TRBV12-4 with TRBJ2-5, with D possibly matching TRBD1 (8 bases). The CDR3 is made up of 13 amino acids. Trimming took off 6 bases at V and 5 bases at J, with 13 bases between the two ends. CDR3 in amino acids: CASRQQGGETQYF. CDR3 sequence (DNA): TGTGCCAGCAGACAACAGGGGGGGGAGACCCAGTACTTC.

The chain carries TRBV16 and TRBJ1-2; no firm D call. The germline V gene has CDR1 KGHSY and CDR2 FQNENV. Trimming left V 0 bases short and J 1 base short, with 9 bases between. This CDR3 is built from 15 residues. The CDR3: CASSQSEKNNYGYTF. CDR3 coding DNA: TGTGCCAGCAGCCAATCTGAGAAGAATAACTATGGCTACACCTTC.

This clone was recorded only once. The chain is built from TRBV7-9 and TRBJ2-3; 15 bases align to TRBD2. V lost 5 bases and J lost 0; bases outside the gene matches: 3. CDR3 length equals 17 residues. The germline CDR1 and CDR2 sequences are SEHNR and FQNEAQ (reference sequence). The DNA for the CDR3 is TGTGCCAGCAGCAGGACTAGCGGGGGGGCTAGCACAGATACGCAGTATTTT. Translation gives CASSRTSGGASTDTQYF.

The V gene is TRBV30, the J gene TRBJ2-2; weak D call: TRBD2 (5 bases). Per the germline V gene, CDR1 is GTSNPN and CDR2 is SVGIG (reference sequence). The ends were cut back, 0 bases at V and 4 bases at J, with 6 bases in the middle. The CDR3 runs 13 residues. The CDR3 DNA sequence: TGTGCCTGGAGTGTGACTACCACCGGGGAGCTGTTTTTT. Translation gives CAWSVTTTGELFF.

The chain joins TRBV6-1 to TRBJ1-1; a weak D match, TRBD1 (5 bases). V lost 0 bases and J lost 5, with 10 bases in between. The CDR3 has 14 amino acids. CDR1 is MNHNS, CDR2 SASEGT, per germline. The chain's CDR3 is CASSEALGGTEAFF. The CDR3 region has the DNA TGTGCCAGCAGTGAAGCCCTCGGGGGGACTGAAGCTTTCTTT.

The chain has TRBV4-2 and TRBJ2-1; D may be TRBD1 (5 bases). CDR3 length: 16 residues. Trimming took off 0 bases at V and 0 bases at J, with 9 bases between the two ends. Germline V gene lookup returns CDR1 LGHNA and CDR2 YNFKEQ. The CDR3 region is CASSQDDSHSYNEQFF. CDR3 in DNA: TGTGCCAGCAGCCAAGATGACAGTCACTCCTACAATGAGCAGTTCTTC.

The chain uses TRBV3-1 (or the pseudogene TRBV3-2) and TRBJ1-3; D not resolved. From germline, CDR1 is LGHDT and CDR2 YNNKEL (reference sequence). The CDR3 spans 19 residues. The V gene lost 0 bases and the J gene lost 0 bases, with 18 bases spanning the gap. DNA for the CDR3: TGTGCCAGCAGCCAAGAATTGTCGACACAACCTCGCTCTGGAAACACCATATATTTT. Its protein is CASSQELSTQPRSGNTIYF.

DNA for the CDR3: TGCGCCAGCAGCTTGGAGCTAGCGGGAGCGGGGGAGCAGTACTTC. This sequence encodes CASSLELAGAGEQYF. The chain has TRBV5-1 and TRBJ2-7, with TRBD2 identical over 10 bases. Germline V gene data show CDR1 as SGHRS and CDR2 as YFSETQ. The trim removed 0 bases at V and 7 bases at J, leaving 7 bases unmatched. The CDR3 contains 15 residues.

The CDR3 sequence: CASRGRAGSYGYTF. The CDR3 bases are TGTGCCAGTAGAGGCCGAGCGGGCAGCTATGGCTACACCTTC. V usage is TRBV19 and J usage is TRBJ1-2, with unresolved D. Germline loops: CDR1 LNHDA, CDR2 SQIVND (reference sequence). Trimming shortened V by 6 bases and J by 4 bases, and 15 bases separated the two germline ends. This CDR3 is built from 14 residues.

The chain employs TRBV6-7 and TRBJ2-7; TRBD1 matches at 7 bases. TRBV6-7 has ORF status, its function being uncertain. The CDR3 contains 13 residues. J was trimmed by 2 bases and V by 4 bases; bases with no gene match: 2. This CDR3 reads CASSWDRAYEQYF. The CDR3 region has the DNA TGTGCCAGCAGTTGGGACAGAGCCTACGAGCAGTACTTC.